These T cell receptor beta chains were read from a single sample in a study of shared clonotypes between healthy human individuals. Sequencing was performed with immunoSEQ multiplex PCR; in TCRdb, only in-frame clones are kept and a portion is missing. The sample lists over a million clones; 97% to 99% were seen once. Sequencing used naive CD4+ T cells sorted from blood. The source is a young man in good health. The CDR3 runs from the conserved cysteine through the conserved F or W. A D gene is named only where the DNA matches it firmly. Clone size is given for some rows only: seen once, a few or many times, or a class if the clone is expanded.

j_call,v_call,clone_size,d_call,cdr3_nt,cdr3_aa
TRBJ2-3,TRBV5-4,.,TRBD1,TGTGCCAGCAGGCTGCCGGGACAGGGTACAGATACGCAGTATTTT,CASRLPGQGTDTQYF
TRBJ1-5,TRBV7-9,.,TRBD1,TGTGCCAGCAGCCCCATAGGAGGGGGCGCCGATCAGCCCCAGCATTTT,CASSPIGGGADQPQHF
TRBJ2-7,TRBV20-1,.,.,TGCAGTGCTAGAGCCGGGCCTGGACAGTACTTC,CSARAGPGQYF
TRBJ2-7,TRBV18,.,.,TGTGCCAGCTCACCGAGTTGGGGGTACGAGCAGTACTTC,CASSPSWGYEQYF
TRBJ1-5,TRBV28,.,.,TGTGCCAGCAGCCCGACGGTAGTTGATAGCAATCAGCCCCAGCATTTT,CASSPTVVDSNQPQHF
TRBJ2-2,TRBV28,.,TRBD1,TGTGCCAGCACCCAGGGACAGGTCAACGCCGGGGAGCTGTTTTTT,CASTQGQVNAGELFF
TRBJ2-5,TRBV6-6,.,TRBD1,TGTGCCAGCCTAACGACAGGGGCAGCCCAAGAGACCCAGTACTTC,CASLTTGAAQETQYF
TRBJ2-1,TRBV5-1,.,.,TGCGCCAGCAGCAGGGGGACGGGTGGAAACAACAATGAGCAGTTCTTC,CASSRGTGGNNNEQFF
TRBJ1-3,TRBV15,.,.,TGTGCCACCAGCAGAGATGGGGGACGGTACCCAGGGACCATATATTTT,CATSRDGGRYPGTIYF
TRBJ1-4,TRBV4-1,.,.,TGCGCCAGCAGCCAAGAAATTGAAAAACTGTTTTTT,CASSQEIEKLFF
TRBJ1-1,TRBV5-4,.,.,TGTGCCAGCAGCGTTACCCCGGGACACAACACTGAAGCTTTCTTT,CASSVTPGHNTEAFF
TRBJ2-7,TRBV5-3,.,TRBD2,TGTGCCAGAAGCCTCCGGCAGGGCGAAAAACTAGCGGGAGTCCACGAGCAGTACTTC,CARSLRQGEKLAGVHEQYF
TRBJ2-5,TRBV11-2,.,.,TGTGCCAGCAGCTTAGCTGACAGATTACAAGAGACCCAGTACTTC,CASSLADRLQETQYF
TRBJ1-5,TRBV18,.,.,TGTGCCAGCTCACCCTCAACAGGGAACAATCAGCCCCAGCATTTT,CASSPSTGNNQPQHF
TRBJ2-2,TRBV5-6,.,.,TGTGCCAGCAGCTTGGGGGAGGCTATCGGGGAGCTGTTTTTT,CASSLGEAIGELFF
TRBJ2-1,TRBV5-5,.,TRBD1,TGTGCCAGCAGCGTAACCGGGACAGGGGTCATCATTGAGCAGTTCTTC,CASSVTGTGVIIEQFF
TRBJ2-7,TRBV2,.,.,TGTGCCAGCAGCCCAGACACGACAGCAAACGAGCAGTACTTC,CASSPDTTANEQYF
TRBJ1-1,TRBV18,.,TRBD1,TGTGCCAGCTCACCAAGGACAGGGAACACTGAAGCTTTCTTT,CASSPRTGNTEAFF
TRBJ2-5,TRBV7-9,.,TRBD2,TGTGCCAGCAGCTTAGCACTAGCGATGTCAGAGACCCAGTACTTC,CASSLALAMSETQYF
TRBJ1-3,TRBV5-4,.,TRBD1,TGTGCCAGCAGCGGAACAGGGGGCCCAGCTGGAAACACCATATATTTT,CASSGTGGPAGNTIYF
TRBJ2-3,TRBV11-3,.,.,TGTGCCAGCAGCCTCGACAGTTTAGTCACAGATACGCAGTATTTT,CASSLDSLVTDTQYF
TRBJ2-1,TRBV27,.,.,TGTGCCAGCAGTTCTGGATCGGGTGAGCAGTTCTTC,CASSSGSGEQFF
TRBJ2-7,TRBV6-6,.,.,TGTGCCAGCAGTTCGGTGAGCTCCTACGAGCAGTACTTC,CASSSVSSYEQYF
TRBJ1-1,TRBV5-4,.,.,TGTGCCAGCAGCAAGAGGACAGTTGCTTCTGAAGCTTTCTTT,CASSKRTVASEAFF
TRBJ2-7,TRBV7-8,.,TRBD1,TGTGCCAGCAGCTTAGTGGCCAGGGGGCGATACGAGCAGTACTTC,CASSLVARGRYEQYF
TRBJ2-1,TRBV14,.,TRBD2,TGTGCCAGCAGCCTAGCGGGAGGGCCGAATGAGCAGTTCTTC,CASSLAGGPNEQFF
TRBJ2-7,TRBV4-1,.,.,TGCGCCAGCAGCCAAGTCGGTGACTACGAGCAGTACTTC,CASSQVGDYEQYF
TRBJ2-2,TRBV7-3,.,.,TGTGCCAGCAGCCTAACCAGACTGACCGGGGAGCTGTTTTTT,CASSLTRLTGELFF
TRBJ2-5,TRBV25-1,.,.,TGTGCCAGCAGTGAATATTACGAAGGGGGAGGAGGGGAGACCCAGTACTTC,CASSEYYEGGGGETQYF
TRBJ2-7,TRBV27,.,TRBD1,TGTGCCAGCAGTTTATTGAGGGGGCGTGAGCAGTACTTC,CASSLLRGREQYF
TRBJ2-5,TRBV7-9,.,.,TGTGCCAGCAGCTTAGGTTTGAGGGTGGAGACCCAGTACTTC,CASSLGLRVETQYF
TRBJ1-2,TRBV5-4,.,.,TGTGCCAGCGGGTGGGCAGGGGAGAGATATGGCTACACCTTC,CASGWAGERYGYTF
TRBJ2-7,TRBV7-2,.,.,TGTGCCAGCAGCTTAGAATTTTGGGACTTCGCCTACGAGCAGTACTTC,CASSLEFWDFAYEQYF
TRBJ2-3,TRBV7-3,.,.,TGTGCCAGCGAAGTCCCCCGTCCCAACCTCACAGATACGCAGTATTTT,CASEVPRPNLTDTQYF
TRBJ2-3,TRBV5-1,.,TRBD2,TGCGCCAGCAGCTCGGGACTAGCGGGAAGAACAGATACGCAGTATTTT,CASSSGLAGRTDTQYF
TRBJ2-7,TRBV29-1,once,.,TGCAGCGTTCCTGGACTGGGCGAGCAGTACTTC,CSVPGLGEQYF
TRBJ1-1,TRBV6-5,.,.,TGTGCCAGCAGTTACTCTGCCCGGCGCACTGAAGCTTTCTTT,CASSYSARRTEAFF
TRBJ1-1,TRBV5-6,.,.,TGTGCCAGCAGCCCCACGGGGTACACTGAAGCTTTCTTT,CASSPTGYTEAFF
TRBJ2-7,TRBV23-1,.,.,TGCGCCAGCGTCAGGGGCGGCCCTACCTACGAGCAGTACTTC,CASVRGGPTYEQYF
TRBJ2-7,TRBV5-1,once,TRBD2,TGCGCCAGCAGCCGGGAGGGGCAGAGCTCCTACGAGCAGTACTTC,CASSREGQSSYEQYF
TRBJ2-7,TRBV10-3,.,.,TGTGCCATCAGCCCTCCAGGTGTGGACGAGCAGTACTTC,CAISPPGVDEQYF
TRBJ2-7,TRBV4-1,.,TRBD1,TGCGCCAGCAGCCAAGCTCGGACAGGGGGCCGGTCGTACGAGCAGTACTTC,CASSQARTGGRSYEQYF
TRBJ2-5,TRBV5-1,once,TRBD1,TGCGCCAGCAGCTCTGGGACAGGGGTTTTAATGAGGGAGACCCAGTACTTC,CASSSGTGVLMRETQYF
TRBJ1-4,TRBV5-4,.,TRBD1,TGTGCCAGCAGCTCGGGACAGGGCGGTGAAAAACTGTTTTTT,CASSSGQGGEKLFF
TRBJ2-3,TRBV6-6,once,.,TGTGCCAGCAGCCGGCCCAATGCGGATACGCAGTATTTT,CASSRPNADTQYF
TRBJ2-2,TRBV27,.,TRBD1,TGTGCCAGCAGTTCGTACGGGACAGGCTACACCGGGGAGCTGTTTTTT,CASSSYGTGYTGELFF
TRBJ2-1,TRBV14,.,.,TGTGCCAGCAGCCAGACAGGGAGGTTTTACAATGAGCAGTTCTTC,CASSQTGRFYNEQFF
TRBJ2-7,TRBV7-2,.,TRBD2,TGTGCCAGCAGCTTAGGAGGACTAGCGGGAGCCCAAACCTACGAGCAGTACTTC,CASSLGGLAGAQTYEQYF
TRBJ2-5,TRBV5-5,once,TRBD1,TGTGCCAGCAGCTTGCAGGGGGTCGGTGAGACCCAGTACTTC,CASSLQGVGETQYF
TRBJ2-1,TRBV6-1,.,.,TGTGCCAGCAATGAAAGACGGGGGCCCCCTAACAATGAGCAGTTCTTC,CASNERRGPPNNEQFF
TRBJ2-6,TRBV19,once,.,TGTGCCAGTAGTAGCCTAACAGGGTCTGGGGCCAACGTCCTGACTTTC,CASSSLTGSGANVLTF
TRBJ1-2,TRBV10-3,once,.,TGTGCCATCAGGGAGGAGGTACCCTATGGCTACACCTTC,CAIREEVPYGYTF
TRBJ2-3,TRBV11-2,.,.,TGTGCCAGCAGCTTAACAGTCTCCACAGATACGCAGTATTTT,CASSLTVSTDTQYF
TRBJ2-2,TRBV19,once,.,TGTGCCAGTAGTAAGAGCGGGAACACCGGGGAGCTGTTTTTT,CASSKSGNTGELFF
TRBJ2-2,TRBV4-1,.,.,TGCGCCAGCAGCCTCCCCCAGGGGGGGGTGATTACCGGGGAGCTGTTTTTT,CASSLPQGGVITGELFF
TRBJ2-3,TRBV7-2,.,.,TGTGCCAGCAGCTTAGAGGCCGGAGATACGCAGTATTTT,CASSLEAGDTQYF
TRBJ1-1,TRBV2,.,.,TGTGACAGTAGGTCCCCCCTGGGACGGAACACTGAAGCTTTCTTT,CDSRSPLGRNTEAFF
TRBJ2-3,TRBV18,.,.,TGTGCCAGCTCACCGTTAGTATCAGGGTTGAAGGGCACAGATACGCAGTATTTT,CASSPLVSGLKGTDTQYF
TRBJ2-2,TRBV28,.,.,TGTGCCAGCAGTCCTCATGACGGGAGCGGGGAGCTGTTTTTT,CASSPHDGSGELFF
TRBJ2-1,TRBV7-9,.,.,TGTGCCAGCAGCTTTATCGTGACCCCATCAAACAATGAGCAGTTCTTC,CASSFIVTPSNNEQFF